The clone carrying this T cell receptor beta chain was observed many times. Its specificity is unknown. The data were taken from a study of identical twins. Study observations and caveats: The abundant beta clonotypes from cord blood had fewer insertions, and memory repertoires had none of this. Twin pairs had excess sharing that was weaker in beta out-of-frame sequences. Models underestimated TCR alpha sharing (out-of-frame) in monozygotic twins. An excess of low generation probability was shown by twin-shared out-of-frame alpha sequences.

TCRdb redid the calling of the 5' RACE reads with MiXCR, one entry per CDR3 protein. The sample includes about 890,000 distinct CDR3 sequences, 9% to 15% of them seen just once. Trimming removed 7 bases from V and 1 base from J; junction bases left unmatched: 11. Per germline, CDR1 SQVTM and CDR2 ANQGSEA. CDR3 length: 15 amino acids. The data also belong to a second study, concerning yellow fever vaccine responses in identical twins.

V is TRBV29-1 and J is TRBJ2-7; 9 bases match TRBD2. Sequencing was performed on PBMCs. The sequence derives from a woman younger than 35 in good health. CDR3 amino acids: CSGQMGAGGSYEQYF. The CDR3 DNA is TGCAGCGGGCAAATGGGAGCGGGAGGATCCTACGAGCAGTACTTC.